One sample yielded the 2 T cell receptor beta chains listed below, sequenced in a study of response to subunit inactivated influenza vaccine. TCRdb re-called the RT-PCR reads through MiXCR, storing one row per CDR3 protein. The repertoire includes hundreds of thousands of distinct CDR3 sequences, approximately 10% of them detected once, and about 10% sits in the top ten. Separately, the same data were catalogued under a study of T cells expressing NK-cell markers. As reported in that work: Scientists made TCR beta cDNA using 5'RACE template switching with UMIs.

This material consisted of PBMCs from blood, taken on the day of vaccination. All receptors come from a man aged 45 to 65 who received an inactivated influenza vaccine.

The table lists this clonotype with a few counts. CDR3 protein: CAISELGQGQETQYF. In DNA form, the CDR3 reads TGTGCCATCAGTGAGCTGGGACAGGGCCAAGAGACCCAGTACTTC. The J gene is TRBJ2-5, the V gene TRBV10-3, with 9 bases identical to TRBD1. The J segment lost 1 base and the V segment lost 2 bases, leaving 2 bases of the junction unmatched. Germline V gene sequence: CDR1 ENHRY, CDR2 SYGVKD. This CDR3 is 15 amino acids long.

This clonotype was seen more than once but under ten times. The chain combines TRBV4-3 with TRBJ2-1, with a weak D call TRBD2 (5 bases). Germline values: CDR1 LGHNA, CDR2 YSLEER. The CDR3 sequence is 16 residues long. V was pared by 0 bases and J by 1 base, with 10 bases between. In DNA, the CDR3 is TGCGCCAGCAGCCAAGATTTCAAGCGGTCCTACAATGAGCAGTTCTTC. It translates to CASSQDFKRSYNEQFF.